What follows is one T cell receptor beta chain and its context. Its antigen specificity is not known. Base quality data are lacking; no much larger clone is found one base away. The donors belonged to the validation cohort of about 120 subjects, which was separate from the roughly 700-subject first cohort. The germline V gene (reference sequence) gives CDR1 as LNHDA and CDR2 as SQIVND. The V end loses 4 bases and the J end loses 2 bases, and a stretch of 11 bases separates them. The CDR3 sequence holds 14 residues, the cysteine and phenylalanine included. Only CDR3 DNA is held: 42 bases, read in frame from base 1. Library creation used the immunoSEQ multiplex PCR assay. For the original study's pipeline: To diagnose cytomegalovirus status from the catalog of TCR beta chain sequences, a statistical classification framework was built. This is the immuneACCESS table as TCRdb keeps it, with only in-frame sequences that have V and J called. A part of the clones is gone; compared with another copy, unresolved V genes explain less than half, and the rest is unexplained. V, J and clone size derive from that table, while D and trimming were established from the DNA sequence. Counted in this sample were 160,000 or so clones; around 81% of them appeared once. The top ten constitute 2% to 2.5% of the sample.

This record comes from a study of cytomegalovirus exposure and HLA in healthy donors (TCRdb year 2017). Concerning the study at large: According to a later analysis, the 120 validation repertoires were produced on the same platform as the 600 to 850 repertoires of the first cohort. The aim of the study was to test whether cataloging public T cell receptors could identify signatures of past pathogen exposure. A separate validation cohort of roughly 130 different subjects was used in addition to the 666-subject first cohort. High-throughput TCR immunosequencing, statistical association of individual TCRs with disease status, and machine learning were combined to predict cytomegalovirus infection status. Summary of the overall study and its limitations: Across donors, most TCR sequences were observed very rarely, whereas some public TCRs were present in many individuals. A later analysis found that TCRs clustered in the first cohort also tended to co-occur in the 120 validation repertoires, with just under 95% of cluster scores above 0. The authors suggested that the approach could potentially be extended to other disease states and immunological phenotypes. In vitro tests confirmed that a few of the cytomegalovirus-associated TCR beta chains recognize cytomegalovirus antigens. A later analysis lacked HLA typing for the validation cohort, so it scored co-occurrence in that cohort across all 110 or so repertoires. A total of 150 to 200 TCR beta chains were listed by the study as associated with cytomegalovirus. The classifier was reported to diagnose cytomegalovirus status with high specificity and sensitivity in both the original cohort and the validation cohort.

The specimen was PBMCs. The TCR was taken from a man younger than 45 in good health and CMV-seropositive. This receptor chain uses TRBV19 and TRBJ1-2; the D region possibly corresponds to TRBD1 (6 bases align). CDR3 loop: CASSTEQGNYGYTF. Here is the DNA: TGTGCCAGTAGTACAGAACAGGGAAACTATGGCTACACCTTC.